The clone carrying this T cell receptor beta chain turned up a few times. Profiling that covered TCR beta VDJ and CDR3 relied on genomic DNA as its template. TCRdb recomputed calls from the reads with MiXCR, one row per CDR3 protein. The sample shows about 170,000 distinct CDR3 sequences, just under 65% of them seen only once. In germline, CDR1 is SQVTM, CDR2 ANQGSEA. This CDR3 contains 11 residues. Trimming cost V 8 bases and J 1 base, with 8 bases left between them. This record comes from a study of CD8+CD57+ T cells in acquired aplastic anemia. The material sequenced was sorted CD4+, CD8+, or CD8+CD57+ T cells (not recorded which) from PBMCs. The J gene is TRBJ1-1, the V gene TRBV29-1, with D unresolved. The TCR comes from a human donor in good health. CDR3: CSSGSNTEAFF. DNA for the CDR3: TGCAGCAGCGGATCGAACACTGAAGCTTTCTTT.